This T cell receptor (beta chain) was found in a study of T cells in Graves' hyperthyroidism and ophthalmopathy. This clonotype was recorded many times. Germline V CDR1 and CDR2: SGHTA, FQGNSA. This CDR3 is 14 amino acids long. The ends were cut back, 1 base at V and 7 bases at J, with 13 bases in the middle. Amplified regions were TCR beta CDR3 sequences from RNA transcripts. The TCR CDR3 was amplified in a first-round RT-PCR using the HTBI primer set. Using its own MiXCR run on the multiplex PCR reads, TCRdb lists one record per CDR3 protein. This sample has 250,000 to 300,000 distinct CDR3 sequences, with about 17% found just once.

Source material: blood. This rearrangement joins TRBV7-2 to TRBJ2-5, with a possible D match to TRBD2 (6 bases). The TCR originated in a woman aged 55-69 years with Graves' ophthalmopathy. CDR3 nucleotide sequence: TGTGCCAGCAGCTTAGATCGGGGGAGTGGGACCCAGTACTTC. Amino acid sequence: CASSLDRGSGTQYF.